This TCR beta chain originates from a study of CXCR3-negative and CXCR3-positive naive CD8 T cells. Study findings and constraints: Hydrophobicity was higher for TRB CDR3s found in CXCR3-positive naive cells than in CXCR3-negative naive cells. The TRBV-TRBJ usage of naive CXCR3-negative and CXCR3-positive cells was similar, but that of memory cells differed.

As concerns this clonotype: No antigen is known for it.

Through 5' RACE with UMI labels, the TRB cDNA libraries were prepared. No DNA is given; TCRdb re-called the 5' RACE reads and lists each CDR3 protein once. Listed are approximately 59,000 distinct CDR3 sequences; approximately 0.76% falls within the top ten. Germline lookup yields CDR1 SQVTM and CDR2 ANQGSEA. The CDR3 runs to 16 residues. The V call is TRBV29-1, the J call TRBJ2-7; lacking DNA, the TRBD1 call made by TCRdb goes unchecked. Material for sequencing was naive CXCR3+ CD8+ T cells from blood. This sample's subset: CD45RO-CCR7+CD27+CD95- naive CD8+ T cells expressing CXCR3 (TNR3+). The sequence came from a human donor in good health. Some clones in this sample may be carry-over from other donors' samples. CDR3 loop: CSVEEGPGQGNYEQYF.